These 26 T cell receptor beta chains were all obtained from the same sample, sequenced in a study of blood T cell repertoires in COVID-19. Assay: immunoSEQ multiplex PCR; the TCRdb copy retains only in-frame clones and omits some. The table lists some 200,000 clones, 70% to 90% of them singletons. What was sequenced was peripheral blood. The receptors here all came from a man aged 45-65 years who had recovered from COVID-19.

This chain connects TRBV28 to TRBJ2-3, with TRBD2 identical over 8 bases. With 3 bases clipped from V and 2 bases from J, the junction kept 7 bases outside the gene matches. Germline V CDR1 and CDR2: MDHEN, SYDVKM. The CDR3 is 16 residues long. The CDR3 coding sequence is TGTGCCAGCAGTTTGGCGGGAGGAGGGAACACAGATACGCAGTATTTT. This gives the protein CASSLAGGGNTDTQYF.

V and J are TRBV19 and TRBJ2-6; D is uncertain. The V end lost 10 bases, the J end lost 0 bases, and 16 bases lay between the germline ends. CDR3 length: 16 residues. The V gene's germline CDR1 is LNHDA and CDR2 SQIVND (reference sequence). Written as DNA, the CDR3 is TGTGCCACCAGGCGCCAGGCGAGCTCTGGGGCCAACGTCCTGACTTTC. This gives the protein CATRRQASSGANVLTF.

The V call is TRBV24-1, the J call TRBJ2-3; D is perhaps TRBD2 (6 bases). The CDR3 sequence is 14 residues long. Germline V lookup: CDR1 KGHDR, CDR2 SFDVKD. V was pared by 3 bases and J by 11 bases, with 17 bases between. The DNA for the CDR3 is TGTGCCACCAGTGATCCAGGGCGGCAGGAGGGGCAGTATTTT. Protein sequence: CATSDPGRQEGQYF.

This clone appeared a single time. This chain links TRBV11-2 with TRBJ2-5, with D possibly TRBD1 on 6 matching bases. V lost 4 bases and J 1 base, leaving 10 bases between the germline ends. CDR1 is SGHAT and CDR2 is FQNNGV in the germline V gene. The CDR3 is 14 amino acids. The CDR3 nucleotides are TGTGCCAGCAGCTACAGGGTGGCCCAAGAGACCCAGTACTTC. It is translated as CASSYRVAQETQYF.

The V gene is TRBV4-2, the J gene TRBJ2-1; 14 bases are a match to TRBD2. The length of the CDR3 is 19 residues. After removal of 0 bases from V and 1 base from J, the junction contained 5 bases not matched to a gene. CDR1 and CDR2 (germline): LGHNA, YNFKEQ. CDR3 region: CASSQEGLAGDGSYNEQFF. The CDR3 DNA reads as TGTGCCAGCAGCCAAGAGGGACTAGCGGGAGACGGGTCCTACAATGAGCAGTTCTTC.

This chain uses TRBV24-1 with TRBJ1-2; D is possibly TRBD1 (6 bases). Germline V gene sequence: CDR1 KGHDR, CDR2 SFDVKD. CDR3 size: 14 residues. Deletions cut 1 base from V and 6 bases from J, with 11 bases between. Written as DNA, the CDR3 is TGTGCCACCAGTGATTTCAGCGGGGGCGATGGCTACACCTTC. It yields the protein CATSDFSGGDGYTF.

This chain joins TRBV28 and TRBJ2-2, with D perhaps matching TRBD2 (6 bases). Germline V gene lookup returns CDR1 MDHEN and CDR2 SYDVKM. The CDR3 is 14 residues long. The V end lost 10 bases, the J end lost 4 bases, and 16 bases lay between the germline ends. The CDR3 coding sequence is TGTGCCACCCACTTCGGGAGTGGCACCGGGGAGCTGTTTTTT. Protein product: CATHFGSGTGELFF.

A single count supports this clone. A read error may produce the germline difference seen at one junction end. The chain has TRBV28 and TRBJ2-7; 9 nucleotides match TRBD2. This CDR3 has 8 residues. Germline V gives CDR1 MDHEN, CDR2 SYDVKM. The CDR3 DNA reads as TGTGCTAGCGGGAGAGGAGAATTC. It specifies CASGRGEF.

In this sample, this clone turned up a few times. J is TRBJ2-1 and V is TRBV25-1; TRBD2 might be the D (6 bases). The germline V gene encodes CDR1 MGHDK and CDR2 SYGVNS. Trimming cost V 7 bases and J 6 bases, with 19 bases left between them. The CDR3 is 15 amino acids. The chain's CDR3 is CASTQAGPRRNEQFF. In DNA form, the CDR3 reads TGTGCCAGCACCCAAGCGGGTCCCAGGCGCAATGAGCAGTTCTTC.

The chain combines TRBV5-1 with TRBJ2-7, with TRBD2 matching over 10 bases. The CDR3 loop spans 15 amino acids. Trimming took 0 bases from V and 7 from J; bases not matched to a gene: 7. Germline V lookup: CDR1 SGHRS, CDR2 YFSETQ. The CDR3 region has the DNA TGCGCCAGCAGCTTGGCAGCGGGAGGGCCGAAAGAGCAGTACTTC. As protein: CASSLAAGGPKEQYF.

This clone was detected only once. J is TRBJ2-1 and V is TRBV7-6; 11 nucleotides line up with TRBD1. CDR1 is SGHVS and CDR2 is FNYEAQ in the germline V gene. The J segment lost 5 bases and the V segment lost 5 bases, leaving 5 bases of the junction unmatched. This CDR3 has 15 residues. CDR3 in amino acids: CASSPGQGADNEQFF. In nucleotides, the CDR3 is TGTGCCAGCAGCCCCGGACAGGGGGCTGACAATGAGCAGTTCTTC.

This chain connects TRBV28 to TRBJ1-1; D gene unclear. Trimming stripped 3 bases from V and 0 bases from J, with 8 bases between. The CDR3 contains 14 residues. Germline CDR1 reads MDHEN; CDR2 reads SYDVKM. Written as DNA, the CDR3 is TGTGCCAGCAGTTTCGGGGATGTGAACACTGAAGCTTTCTTT. As protein: CASSFGDVNTEAFF.

This clone was found once. The CDR3 loop reads CSVDHRGVLYF. CDR3 bases: TGCAGCGTCGATCACAGGGGGGTGTTGTATTTT. The gene calls are TRBV29-1 and TRBJ2-3; TRBD1 matches 8 bases. Trimming cost V 6 bases and J 14 bases; bases outside gene matches: 10. Germline CDR1 SQVTM, CDR2 ANQGSEA. This CDR3 spans 11 amino acids.

The V call is TRBV7-9, the J call TRBJ1-2; no definite D call. The length of the CDR3 is 16 residues. The V end lost 4 bases, the J end lost 8 bases, and 23 bases lay between the germline ends. Looked up from germline, CDR1 is SEHNR and CDR2 is FQNEAQ (reference sequence). The CDR3 region is CASSWGGGQAMGGYTF. The DNA of the CDR3 is TGTGCCAGCAGCTGGGGAGGAGGCCAAGCGATGGGAGGCTACACCTTC.

The V gene is TRBV5-4, the J gene TRBJ2-4, with 9 nucleotides matching TRBD1. The V and J ends lost 4 bases and 13 bases, in that order; junction bases with no gene match: 12. CDR1 and CDR2 (germline): SGHNT, YYREEE (reference sequence). The CDR3 spans 14 residues. The CDR3 DNA sequence: TGTGCCAGCAGCAAGGCCGGGACAGGGTCGGGCCAGTACTTC. Protein product: CASSKAGTGSGQYF. Combining the CDR3 with reference TRBV5-4 and TRBJ2-4 gives the whole variable domain ETGVTQSPTHLIKTRGQQVTLRCSSQSGHNTVSWYQQALGQGPQFIFQYYREEENGRGNFPPRFSGLQFPNYSSELNVNALELDDSALYLCASSKAGTGSGQYFGAGTRLSVL.

In its sample, this clone was seen once. The rearrangement uses TRBV6-5 and TRBJ2-1; 8 positions agree with TRBD1. Germline V lookup: CDR1 MNHEY, CDR2 SVGAGI. V lost 5 bases to trimming and J lost 1 base; unmatched junction nucleotides: 1. This CDR3 has 14 residues. CDR3 residues: CASSRDRSYNEQFF. CDR3 DNA sequence: TGTGCCAGCAGTCGGGACAGGTCCTACAATGAGCAGTTCTTC.

For the CDR3, the DNA is TGTGCCAGCAGCCTGAGACATGCGCAAGAGACCCAGTACTTC. Translated: CASSLRHAQETQYF. The gene calls are TRBV11-2 and TRBJ2-5; D gene unclear. V was trimmed by 5 bases and J by 2 bases, leaving 12 bases between them. Germline V gives CDR1 SGHAT, CDR2 FQNNGV. CDR3 length equals 14 residues.

This sequence joins TRBV24-1 and TRBJ2-2; a weak D match, TRBD2 (7 bases). There are 16 residues in the CDR3. Trimming removed 3 bases at V and 5 bases at J, with 15 bases between. Germline V gene lookup returns CDR1 KGHDR and CDR2 SFDVKD. This chain's CDR3 is CATSDLRGGRTGELFF. In nucleotides, the CDR3 is TGTGCCACCAGTGATCTGAGGGGGGGGCGGACCGGGGAGCTGTTTTTT.

This sequence joins TRBV19 and TRBJ2-1; the D gene is possibly TRBD1 (5 bases). V was cut by 1 base and J by 4 bases, with 14 bases left in between. CDR1 and CDR2 (germline): LNHDA, SQIVND (reference sequence). The CDR3 has 16 amino acids. The CDR3 DNA is TGTGCCAGTAGTATAGTGCCCAGGGCCCCATACAATGAGCAGTTCTTC. This translates into CASSIVPRAPYNEQFF. The variable domain in full, with the rest retrieved from reference TRBV19 and TRBJ2-1, is DGGITQSPKYLFRKEGQNVTLSCEQNLNHDAMYWYRQDPGQGLRLIYYSQIVNDFQKGDIAEGYSVSREKKESFPLTVTSAQKNPTAFYLCASSIVPRAPYNEQFFGPGTRLTVL.

This clone was found a few times. The chain combines TRBV2 with TRBJ2-7; TRBD2 is a possible D gene (7 bases). Trimming removed 4 bases at V and 1 base at J, with 14 bases between. Germline CDR1 is SNHLY and CDR2 is FYNNEI. This CDR3 region has 15 residues. As DNA, the CDR3 is TGTGCCAGCAGTGTGGGGCGGGGGCCATCCTACGAGCAGTACTTC. It encodes CASSVGRGPSYEQYF.

This chain joins TRBV9 and TRBJ1-1; 8 nucleotides line up with TRBD1. The length of the CDR3 is 15 residues. Germline values: CDR1 SGDLS, CDR2 YYNGEE. V lost 3 bases to trimming and J lost 6 bases; unmatched junction nucleotides: 10. The CDR3 loop is CASSATGRGLAEAFF. CDR3 sequence (DNA): TGTGCCAGCAGCGCGACGGGCAGGGGGCTCGCTGAAGCTTTCTTT.

The chain couples TRBV7-8 to TRBJ2-5, with 10 bases lining up with TRBD1. This CDR3 region has 15 residues. Germline loops: CDR1 SGHVS, CDR2 FQNEAQ. V lost 3 bases and J lost 2; bases outside the gene matches: 3. CDR3 coding DNA: TGTGCCAGCAGCTTGGACAGGGGGGGTCAAGAGACCCAGTACTTC. As protein: CASSLDRGGQETQYF.

This chain uses TRBV19 with TRBJ2-2, with 10 nucleotides matching TRBD2. Germline CDR1 and CDR2: LNHDA and SQIVND (reference sequence). Losses at the gene ends were 2 bases for V and 7 bases for J; bases not matched to a gene: 10. This CDR3 comprises 17 residues. The CDR3 DNA sequence: TGTGCCAGTAGTATATGGCTTCTAGCGGGAGATCACGGGGAGCTGTTTTTT. The encoded protein is CASSIWLLAGDHGELFF. The entire variable domain, with the rest obtained from reference TRBV19 and TRBJ2-2, is as follows: DGGITQSPKYLFRKEGQNVTLSCEQNLNHDAMYWYRQDPGQGLRLIYYSQIVNDFQKGDIAEGYSVSREKKESFPLTVTSAQKNPTAFYLCASSIWLLAGDHGELFFGEGSRLTVL.

This clone was detected once. The V call is TRBV4-1, the J call TRBJ2-1; 12 positions match TRBD2. Losses at the gene ends were 4 bases for V and 10 bases for J; bases not matched to a gene: 8. CDR3 length equals 15 residues. Germline lookup yields CDR1 MGHRA and CDR2 YSYEKL. CDR3 sequence reads: CASSRGTSGLWEQFF. The CDR3 DNA sequence: TGCGCCAGCAGCCGAGGGACTAGCGGGCTCTGGGAGCAGTTCTTC.

V is TRBV20-1 and J is TRBJ2-7; 7 bases map to TRBD1. V shed 3 bases and J 5 bases; nucleotides not matched to a gene: 7. The CDR3 sequence is 13 residues long. Per germline, CDR1 DFQATT and CDR2 SNEGSKA (reference sequence). The CDR3 DNA is TGCAGTGCTAGTCGCGGACAGGCCAACGAGCAGTACTTC. Protein product: CSASRGQANEQYF.

The chain carries TRBV6-2 or TRBV6-3 and TRBJ1-2; D call uncertain. V lost 6 bases, J lost 4 bases, and 9 bases lay in between. The CDR3 totals 12 residues. CDR1 MNHEY and CDR2 SVGEGT come from the germline V gene. The CDR3 is CASSSVVYGYTF. The DNA for the CDR3 is TGTGCCAGCAGCTCGGTGGTCTATGGCTACACCTTC.